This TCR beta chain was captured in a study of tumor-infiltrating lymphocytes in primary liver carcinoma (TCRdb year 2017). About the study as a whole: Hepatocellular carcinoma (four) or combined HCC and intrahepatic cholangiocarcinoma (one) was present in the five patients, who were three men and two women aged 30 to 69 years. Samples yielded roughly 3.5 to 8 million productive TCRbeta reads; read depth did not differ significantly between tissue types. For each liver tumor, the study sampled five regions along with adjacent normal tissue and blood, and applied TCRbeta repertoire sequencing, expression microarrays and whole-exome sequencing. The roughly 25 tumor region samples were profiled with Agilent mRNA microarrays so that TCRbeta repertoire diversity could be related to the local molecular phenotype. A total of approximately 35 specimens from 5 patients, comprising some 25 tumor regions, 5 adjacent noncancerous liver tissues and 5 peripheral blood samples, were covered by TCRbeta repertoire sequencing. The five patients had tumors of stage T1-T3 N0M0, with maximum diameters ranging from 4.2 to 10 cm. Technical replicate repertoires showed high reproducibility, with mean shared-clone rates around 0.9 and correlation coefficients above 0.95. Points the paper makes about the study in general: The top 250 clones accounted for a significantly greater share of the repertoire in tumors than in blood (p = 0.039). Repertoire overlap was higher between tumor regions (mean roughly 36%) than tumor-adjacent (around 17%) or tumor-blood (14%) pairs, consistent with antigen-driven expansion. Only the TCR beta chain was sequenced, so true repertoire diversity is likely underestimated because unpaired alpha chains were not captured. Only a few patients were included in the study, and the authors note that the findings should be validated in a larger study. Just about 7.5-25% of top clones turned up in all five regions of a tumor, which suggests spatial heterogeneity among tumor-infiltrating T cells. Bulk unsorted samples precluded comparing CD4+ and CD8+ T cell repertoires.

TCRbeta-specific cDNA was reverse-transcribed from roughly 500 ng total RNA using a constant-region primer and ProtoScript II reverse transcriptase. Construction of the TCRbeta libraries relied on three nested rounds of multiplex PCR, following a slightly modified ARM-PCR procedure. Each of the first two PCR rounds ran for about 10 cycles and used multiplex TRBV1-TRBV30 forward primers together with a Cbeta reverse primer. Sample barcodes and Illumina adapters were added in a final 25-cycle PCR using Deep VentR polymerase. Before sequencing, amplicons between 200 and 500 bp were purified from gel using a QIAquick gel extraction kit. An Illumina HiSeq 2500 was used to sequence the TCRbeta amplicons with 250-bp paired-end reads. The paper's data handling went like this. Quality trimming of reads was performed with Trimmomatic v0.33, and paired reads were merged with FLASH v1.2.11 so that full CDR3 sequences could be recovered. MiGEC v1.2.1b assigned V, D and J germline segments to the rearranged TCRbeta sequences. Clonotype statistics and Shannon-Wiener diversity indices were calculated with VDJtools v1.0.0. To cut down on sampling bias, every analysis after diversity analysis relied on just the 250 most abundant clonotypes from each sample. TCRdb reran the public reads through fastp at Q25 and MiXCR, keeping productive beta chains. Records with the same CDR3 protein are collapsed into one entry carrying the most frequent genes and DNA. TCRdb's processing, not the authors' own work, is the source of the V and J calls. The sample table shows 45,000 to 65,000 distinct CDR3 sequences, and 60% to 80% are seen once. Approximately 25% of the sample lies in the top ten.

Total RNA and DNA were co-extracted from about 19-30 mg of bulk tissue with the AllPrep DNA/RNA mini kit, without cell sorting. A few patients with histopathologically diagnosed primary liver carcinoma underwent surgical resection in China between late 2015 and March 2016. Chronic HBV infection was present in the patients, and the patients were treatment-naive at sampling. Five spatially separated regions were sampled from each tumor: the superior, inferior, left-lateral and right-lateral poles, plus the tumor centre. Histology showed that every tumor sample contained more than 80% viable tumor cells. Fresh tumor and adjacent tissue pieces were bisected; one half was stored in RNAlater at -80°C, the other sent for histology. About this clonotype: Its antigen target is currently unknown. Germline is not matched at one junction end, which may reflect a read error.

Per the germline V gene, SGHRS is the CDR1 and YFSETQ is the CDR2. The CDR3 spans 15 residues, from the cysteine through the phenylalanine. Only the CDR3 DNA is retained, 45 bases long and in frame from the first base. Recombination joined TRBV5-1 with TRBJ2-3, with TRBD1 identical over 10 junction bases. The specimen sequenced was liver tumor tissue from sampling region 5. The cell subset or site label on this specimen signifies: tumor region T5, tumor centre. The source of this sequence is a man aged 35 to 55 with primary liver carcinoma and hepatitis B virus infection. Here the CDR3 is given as CANSGTGEGTDTQYF. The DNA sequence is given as TGCGCCAACAGCGGGACAGGGGAGGGTACAGATACGCAGTATTTT.